This passage covers 20 T cell receptor beta chains from one sample sequenced in a study of monozygotic twins with inflammatory bowel disease. TCRdb re-called the 5' RACE reads; every CDR3 protein appears as one record, without DNA. This repertoire includes approximately 330,000 distinct CDR3 sequences. Sample: blood. All receptors derive from a human donor with ulcerative colitis or Crohn's disease, or a healthy co-twin of an affected twin (not recorded which).

The chain recombines TRBV28 with TRBJ1-1; TCRdb reports TRBD1, a call that lacks DNA to check it against. Germline loops: CDR1 MDHEN, CDR2 SYDVKM. CDR3 length equals 17 residues. The CDR3 sequence is CASSLWGTGNPNTEAFF.

The chain is built from TRBV3-1 and TRBJ2-3; TCRdb's D call, TRBD2, is unchecked because there is no DNA. CDR1 and CDR2 from the germline V gene are LGHDT and YNNKEL (reference sequence). The CDR3 is made up of 16 amino acids. The CDR3 reads CASSQGRAGITDTQYF.

The chain links TRBV29-1 to TRBJ2-7; the D call of TRBD1 rests on TCRdb alone, since no DNA is present to check it. The CDR3 contains 12 residues. CDR1 and CDR2 from the germline V gene are SQVTM and ANQGSEA. CDR3 residues: CSVGRVGSEQYF.

This chain joins TRBV4-1 and TRBJ1-6. The CDR3 is 16 residues long. Germline V gives CDR1 MGHRA, CDR2 YSYEKL. The CDR3 sequence: CASSQDRGLTNSPLHF.

The chain joins TRBV7-2 to TRBJ2-7; TCRdb lists TRBD1, though no DNA is available to test this call. The CDR3 has 14 residues. Germline V gene data show CDR1 as SGHTA and CDR2 as FQGNSA. CDR3: CASSFDRGYYEQYF.

The chain couples TRBV12-3 or TRBV12-4 to TRBJ2-1; no DNA is available, so the TRBD2 call from TCRdb remains unchecked. The CDR3 totals 16 residues. CDR3 protein: CASTSSPSGRVDEQFF.

The V call is TRBV20-1, the J call TRBJ2-7; no DNA is available, so the TRBD1 call from TCRdb remains unchecked. Germline CDR1 is DFQATT and CDR2 is SNEGSKA (reference sequence). This CDR3 comprises 13 residues. CDR3 residues: CSARRGADGEQYF.

The chain combines TRBV18 with TRBJ1-2; TCRdb indicates TRBD1, and absent DNA this call remains unverified. Germline V lookup: CDR1 KGHSH, CDR2 LQKENI. The CDR3 spans 16 residues. Here the CDR3 reads CASSPPGTVTVYGYTF.

This sequence joins TRBV20-1 and TRBJ1-2. Germline V gene data show CDR1 as DFQATT and CDR2 as SNEGSKA (reference sequence). This CDR3 is 15 amino acids long. This CDR3 reads CSARDSGTAVWGYTF.

The genes are TRBV28 and TRBJ1-5; the TRBD1 assignment by TCRdb is unverifiable without DNA. The germline gives CDR1 MDHEN, CDR2 SYDVKM. CDR3 length equals 15 residues. CDR3 protein: CASSLWGVNLQPQHF.

V and J are TRBV12-3 or TRBV12-4 and TRBJ2-2; TCRdb proposes TRBD1, but this gene call is untestable without DNA. The CDR3 covers 15 residues. The CDR3 sequence: CASHKRGAVAGELFF.

The CDR3 loop reads CASSLTREYEQYF. The chain links TRBV7-8 to TRBJ2-7; TCRdb proposes TRBD1, but this gene call is untestable without DNA. Germline V gives CDR1 SGHVS, CDR2 FQNEAQ. The CDR3 is made up of 13 amino acids.

The J gene is TRBJ2-5, the V gene TRBV4-1; TCRdb reports TRBD2, a call that lacks DNA to check it against. Looked up from germline, CDR1 is MGHRA and CDR2 is YSYEKL. This CDR3 spans 15 amino acids. CDR3: CASSRERENMKTQYF.

This chain uses TRBV7-3 with TRBJ2-1. Germline-derived CDR1 and CDR2 are SGHTA and FQGTGA. The CDR3 covers 13 residues. The CDR3 loop reads CASSISEGNEQFF.

The CDR3 protein is CASLAGGTPQYF. The chain uses TRBV28 and TRBJ2-3; TCRdb's assignment of TRBD2 cannot be checked, as there is no DNA. Germline V CDR1 and CDR2: MDHEN, SYDVKM. There are 12 residues in the CDR3.

This chain uses TRBV27 with TRBJ2-1. Germline V gene data show CDR1 as MNHEY and CDR2 as SMNVEV (reference sequence). This CDR3 has 14 residues. Here the CDR3 reads CASRFISSYNEQFF.

This chain connects TRBV28 to TRBJ2-2; checking the TCRdb D call of TRBD1 is not possible without DNA. The CDR3 totals 15 residues. Germline V gene lookup returns CDR1 MDHEN and CDR2 SYDVKM. This chain's CDR3 is CASSSYRGGTGELFF.

The chain carries TRBV28 and TRBJ2-7; TCRdb gives TRBD1 as the D gene, but with no DNA this cannot be confirmed. This CDR3 spans 13 amino acids. Germline CDR1 and CDR2: MDHEN and SYDVKM. The CDR3 spells CASSFSPVTTGFF.

V gene TRBV6-5 combines with J gene TRBJ2-7; TCRdb reports TRBD2, a call that lacks DNA to check it against. This CDR3 is 13 amino acids long. Germline assignment: CDR1 MNHEY and CDR2 SVGAGI. The CDR3 region is CASSSEGLDEQYF.

The genes are TRBV6-2 or TRBV6-3 and TRBJ1-1; TCRdb gives TRBD1 as the D gene, but with no DNA this cannot be confirmed. CDR1 and CDR2 from the germline V gene are MNHEY and SVGEGT. The CDR3 covers 13 residues. CDR3 protein: CASSYGWTTEAFF.